The next 5 T cell receptor beta chains were all read from a single sample in a study of T cell repertoires in cytomegalovirus infection (dated by TCRdb to the late 2010s). For these TCRs, the target antigens are not known. Sequenced using an Illumina HiSeq 1500. TCRdb reprocessing: public reads trimmed at Q25 with fastp, clones called with MiXCR, in-frame beta chains kept. When rows share a CDR3 protein, they turn into one entry using the most common DNA and genes. Here the sample has roughly 69,000 distinct CDR3 sequences; less than 30% occur a single time. The leading ten clones occupy 45% to 65% of the sample. The sample's treatment or condition label is to be understood as: in vitro stimulation with specific CMV peptide epitopes to enrich CMV-specific T cells. The sample was CD8+ T cells from cultured PBMCs, taken from culture after CMV antigen stimulation. Every receptor here comes from a human donor in good health (CMV status not recorded). Some clones in this sample may be carry-over from other donors' samples.

This clonotype was seen a few times. The genes are TRBV7-9 and TRBJ2-7; D is unclear. The CDR3 contains 14 residues. Germline V CDR1 and CDR2: SEHNR, FQNEAQ (reference sequence). V shed 5 bases and J shed 7 bases, with 18 bases lying between them. The CDR3 protein is CASSQTGPKREQYF. The CDR3 region has the DNA TGTGCCAGCAGCCAAACTGGACCGAAAAGGGAGCAGTACTTC.

V gene TRBV5-4 combines with J gene TRBJ2-5, with D perhaps being TRBD1 or TRBD2 (5 bases each). CDR3 size: 15 residues. V lost 4 bases, J lost 4 bases, and 17 bases lay in between. Germline V gives CDR1 SGHNT, CDR2 YYREEE (reference sequence). In nucleotides, the CDR3 is TGTGCCAGCAGCCAGAACCCGGGACCTACAGAGACCCAGTACTTC. This translates into CASSQNPGPTETQYF.

This clonotype was counted many times. J is TRBJ1-3 and V is TRBV7-2, with D possibly matching TRBD1 (5 bases). Per germline, CDR1 SGHTA and CDR2 FQGNSA. Trimming removed 1 base at V and 0 bases at J, with 10 bases between. This CDR3 has 16 residues. In DNA, the CDR3 is TGTGCCAGCAGCTTAGTAGGGGAAACCTCTGGAAACACCATATATTTT. This codes for CASSLVGETSGNTIYF.

The sample holds a few counts of this clonotype. V gene TRBV7-6 combines with J gene TRBJ2-2; tentative D call: TRBD2 (6 bases). Germline values: CDR1 SGHVS, CDR2 FNYEAQ. The CDR3 runs 13 residues. V was clipped by 4 bases and J by 3 bases, with 6 bases between them. The CDR3 loop reads CASSWGDTGELFF. The CDR3 coding sequence is TGTGCCAGCAGCTGGGGGGACACCGGGGAGCTGTTTTTT. The complete variable domain, with remaining parts taken from reference TRBV7-6 and TRBJ2-2, reads GAGVSQSPRYKVTKRGQDVALRCDPISGHVSLYWYRQALGQGPEFLTYFNYEAQQDKSGLPNDRFSAERPEGSISTLTIQRTEQRDSAMYRCASSWGDTGELFFGEGSRLTVL.

In its sample, this clonotype was seen many times. The chain carries TRBV10-2 and TRBJ1-1, with 7 bases aligning to TRBD1. There are 12 residues in the CDR3. Germline V gene lookup returns CDR1 WSHSY and CDR2 SAAADI. The ends lost 6 bases at V and 11 bases at J; junction bases unmatched: 9. This CDR3 reads CASSRDRQEAFF. The CDR3 DNA reads TGCGCCAGCAGCCGGGACAGACAGGAGGCTTTCTTT.